Given below is one T cell receptor (beta chain) in context. Its antigen is not identified. Sequenced by immunoSEQ multiplex PCR; TCRdb stores in-frame clones only, minus some. The sample holds approximately 720,000 clones; around 72% are singletons and the top ten take about 1.7%. This record comes from a study of shared clonotypes between healthy human individuals. Study-wide context: Three plates were used per donor for CD4 naive, three for CD4 memory, two for CD8 naive and one for CD8 memory.

The donor population consisted of healthy HIV-negative adults with no recent acute infections or vaccinations. CDR3 length equals 15 residues. V shed 0 bases and J shed 4 bases, with 11 bases lying between them. CDR1 is SGHRS, CDR2 YFSETQ, per germline. Broader study findings: Larger estimated richness was generally recorded for naive subsets relative to memory subsets. The small donor group covered limited genetic and exposure diversity.

This chain links TRBV5-1 with TRBJ2-1; possibly TRBD1 for D (6 bases). The source is a woman between 25 and 40 years old in good health. The sample taken for sequencing was memory CD4+ T cells sorted from blood. The subset was: CD45RA-negative fraction. The CDR3 DNA reads TGCGCCAGCAGCTTGGAGTCGACAGGATACAATGAGCAGTTCTTC. It specifies CASSLESTGYNEQFF.